The 5 T cell receptor beta chains in this list originate from one sample, sequenced in a study of T cell responses to AZD1222 COVID-19 vaccine. Libraries were prepared by immunoSEQ multiplex PCR; TCRdb keeps only in-frame clonotypes and omits some of them. Found here are 200,000 or so clones, about 87% of them singletons; the top ten hold about 6.1%. Sequencing was performed on peripheral blood, taken on day 0 of AZD1222 vaccination. These receptors all come from an adult in good health.

The rearrangement links TRBV27 to TRBJ2-3; D tentatively fits TRBD1 or TRBD2 (5 bases each). The germline CDR1 and CDR2 sequences are MNHEY and SMNVEV (reference sequence). CDR3 size: 16 residues. Trimming stripped 2 bases from V and 4 bases from J, with 16 bases between. DNA of the CDR3: TGTGCCAGCAGTTTACTCGGGGTCCAGGGCTCAGATACGCAGTATTTT. It yields the protein CASSLLGVQGSDTQYF.

Of note for this clone: The junction departs from germline at one end; a sequencing error may be responsible. The V gene is TRBV5-6, the J gene TRBJ1-1, with D unresolved. The CDR3 runs to 11 residues. The germline gives CDR1 SGHDT, CDR2 YYEEEE. The CDR3 DNA is TGTGCCAGCAGCTTGGGGAGTCGCGGGCTATTT. Its translation: CASSLGSRGLF.

V is TRBV30 and J is TRBJ1-1; the D gene is possibly TRBD1 (5 bases). Per the germline V gene, CDR1 is GTSNPN and CDR2 is SVGIG (reference sequence). CDR3 size: 11 residues. The V and J ends lost 0 bases and 10 bases respectively, with 9 bases between them. Here the CDR3 reads CAWSVVGRAFF. CDR3 nucleotide sequence: TGTGCCTGGAGTGTTGTGGGGCGAGCTTTCTTT.

The chain joins TRBV5-1 to TRBJ2-1; tentative D call: TRBD2 (5 bases). Germline V gene sequence: CDR1 SGHRS, CDR2 YFSETQ. Deletions cut 1 base from V and 7 bases from J, with 6 bases between. CDR3 length: 12 amino acids. In DNA, the CDR3 is TGCGCCAGCAGCTTGTCGGGGAATGAGCAGTTCTTC. This sequence encodes CASSLSGNEQFF.

About this clone itself: Germline is not matched at one junction end, which may reflect a read error. Other DNA sequences in this specimen translate into the identical CDR3. The chain combines TRBV5-8 with TRBJ2-3; D is tentatively TRBD1 or TRBD2 (8 bases each). The CDR3 length is 17 residues. Germline CDR1 reads SGHTS; CDR2 reads YDEGEE. CDR3 sequence (DNA): TGCGCCAGCAGCCCCGGGACAGGTCTGCTAGCGGGAGATACGCAGTATTTT. This translates into CASSPGTGLLAGDTQYF.